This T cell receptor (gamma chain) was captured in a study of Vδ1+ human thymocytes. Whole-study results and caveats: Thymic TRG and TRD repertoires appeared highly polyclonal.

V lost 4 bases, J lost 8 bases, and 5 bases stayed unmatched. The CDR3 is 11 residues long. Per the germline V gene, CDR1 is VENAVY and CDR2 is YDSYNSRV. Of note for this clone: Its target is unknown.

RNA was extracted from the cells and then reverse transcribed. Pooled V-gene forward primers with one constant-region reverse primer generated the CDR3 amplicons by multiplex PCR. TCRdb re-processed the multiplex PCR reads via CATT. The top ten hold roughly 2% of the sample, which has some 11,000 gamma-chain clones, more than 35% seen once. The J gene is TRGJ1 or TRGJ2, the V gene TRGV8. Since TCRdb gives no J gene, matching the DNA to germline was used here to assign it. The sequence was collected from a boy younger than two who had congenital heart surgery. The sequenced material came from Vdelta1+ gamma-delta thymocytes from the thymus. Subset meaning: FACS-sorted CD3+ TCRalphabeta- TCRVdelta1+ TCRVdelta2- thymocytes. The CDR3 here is CATWELHKKLF. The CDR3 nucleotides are TGTGCCACCTGGGAACTCCATAAGAAACTCTTT.